This TCR beta chain was identified during a study of blood T cell repertoires in COVID-19. Study-wide context: COVID-19 samples collected from the United States, Italy and Spain covered acute and convalescent phases.

How the authors handled the data: Amplification from reference gene primers served as the basis for estimated nucleated cell counts. The repertoire was sequenced with immunoSEQ multiplex PCR; TCRdb's copy has only in-frame clones and lacks some. V and J calls and clone size follow that table, whereas D and trimming were derived from the DNA. The data show approximately 180,000 clones, roughly nine tenths seen once. The V gene's germline CDR1 is LNHDA and CDR2 SQIVND (reference sequence). This CDR3 is 13 amino acids long. The ends were cut back, 4 bases at V and 0 bases at J, with 5 bases in the middle.

Material for sequencing was PBMCs or T cells enriched from blood (not recorded which). The genes are TRBV19 and TRBJ2-3, with D unclear. This sequence originates from a woman aged 40 to 50 with acute COVID-19. The CDR3 is CASSTLSTDTQYF. CDR3 nucleotides: TGTGCCAGTAGTACTCTAAGCACAGATACGCAGTATTTT.